Listed below are T cell receptor beta chains from one sample, sequenced in a study of T cells in Graves' hyperthyroidism and ophthalmopathy. Each CDR3 protein gets one entry after TCRdb re-called the multiplex PCR reads with MiXCR. The sample includes roughly 420,000 distinct CDR3 sequences, less than 20% of them seen just once. What was sequenced was blood. These receptors were taken from a woman aged 18-35 years with Graves' hyperthyroidism. Each CDR3 is given with its conserved first and last residue. Each record gives: CDR3 length, V gene, D gene, clone size, J gene, CDR3 DNA, CDR3 protein. A D gene is named only where the DNA matches it firmly. The listing skips clone size in some rows; elsewhere it reads once, few, many or a size class.

>18|TRBV6-1|.|many|TRBJ1-5
TGTGCCAGCCCCCCCGGACCATCCCTGATAGATAGCAATCAGCCCCAGCATTTT
CASPPGPSLIDSNQPQHF
>15|TRBV15|.|many|TRBJ2-1
TGTGCCACCAGCAGAGATCAGCGCTCCTACAATGAGCAGTTCTTC
CATSRDQRSYNEQFF
>13|TRBV18|TRBD1|many|TRBJ1-5
TGTGCCAGCTCTTCGGACAGGGGACAGCCCCAGCATTTT
CASSSDRGQPQHF
>13|TRBV20-1|.|many|TRBJ2-5
TGCAGTGCTAGAGATCCGGCGGGAATGAGGACGTACTTC
CSARDPAGMRTYF
>12|TRBV7-9|.|once|TRBJ2-1
TGTGCCAGCAGCCCCCCTCGTGGTGAGCAGTTCTTC
CASSPPRGEQFF
>16|TRBV7-6|TRBD2|many|TRBJ2-1
TGTGCCAGCAGCTTACATAGCGGGAGGGCCTTTGATGAGCAGTTCTTC
CASSLHSGRAFDEQFF
>12|TRBV29-1|.|.|TRBJ2-7
TGCAGCGTTGAAGGCCTTGGTTACGAGCAGTACTTC
CSVEGLGYEQYF
>16|TRBV20-1|TRBD2|.|TRBJ2-3
TGCAGTGCTACCCCTATCGGGGGGGCCTGGGCAGATACGCAGTATTTT
CSATPIGGAWADTQYF
>15|TRBV11-2|.|many|TRBJ1-3
TGTGCCAGCAGTCCCGGAGGTTGGTCTGGAAACACCATATATTTT
CASSPGGWSGNTIYF
>15|TRBV20-1|.|.|TRBJ2-2
TGCAGTGCTAAAAACCCGACAGGGAACACCGGGGAGCTGTTTTTT
CSAKNPTGNTGELFF
>13|TRBV2|.|many|TRBJ2-2
TGTGCCGGAAAGGGAGGCGCGGGAGGGGAGCTGTTTTTT
CAGKGGAGGELFF
>15|TRBV6-4|TRBD2|many|TRBJ2-3
TGTGCCAGCAGTGTAACTAGCGGGCAGGCGGATACGCAGTATTTT
CASSVTSGQADTQYF
>14|TRBV10-3|.|many|TRBJ1-2
TGTGCCATCAGTGAAGAAGAGGGGCGCAGAGGCTACACCTTC
CAISEEEGRRGYTF
>15|TRBV29-1|.|many|TRBJ2-2
TGCAGCGTTCGCGCTACCGGGGATGTAACCGGGGAGCTGTTTTTT
CSVRATGDVTGELFF
>16|TRBV11-2|.|many|TRBJ2-5
TGTGCCAGCAGCCCTAACTCCGGGACCCGGGGTGAGACCCAGTACTTC
CASSPNSGTRGETQYF
>17|TRBV27|TRBD1|many|TRBJ2-1
TGTGCCAGCAGTTTGCGGACAGGGGGGAGCTCCTACAATGAGCAGTTCTTC
CASSLRTGGSSYNEQFF
>14|TRBV18|.|many|TRBJ2-7
TGTGCCAGCTCACCACGGTCCGGGGCCTACGAGCAGTACTTC
CASSPRSGAYEQYF
>14|TRBV6-1|TRBD1|few|TRBJ2-2
TGTGCCAGCAGGGAGGGACAGGGCTACGGGGAGCTGTTTTTT
CASREGQGYGELFF
>15|TRBV30|.|many|TRBJ1-4
TGTGCCTGGAGTGCCCCCCCCCCAGGGGAGGAAAAACTGTTTTTT
CAWSAPPPGEEKLFF
>17|TRBV4-1|.|many|TRBJ2-1
TGCGCCAGCAGCCCGGCGGTTGGGGGGGCGCGGTACAATGAGCAGTTCTTC
CASSPAVGGARYNEQFF
>15|TRBV3-1|.|many|TRBJ2-1
TGTGCCAGCAGCCAGTTAAGGGCTATTAACAATGAGCAGTTCTTC
CASSQLRAINNEQFF
>13|TRBV6-1|.|many|TRBJ2-7
TGTGCCAGCAGTCCCGGGATACACTACGAGCAGTACTTC
CASSPGIHYEQYF
>14|TRBV6-1|.|few|TRBJ1-6
TGTGCCAGCAGAGACTTCTCGGGTAATTCACCCCTCCACTTT
CASRDFSGNSPLHF
>15|TRBV18|TRBD2|many|TRBJ2-1
TGTGCCAGCTCACCACCCAGCGGGAGGGACAATGAGCAGTTCTTC
CASSPPSGRDNEQFF
>19|TRBV12-5|TRBD2|many|TRBJ2-2
TGTGCTAGTGGTTTGGTCCTCGGACTAGCGGGAGGTCGGACCGGGGAGCTGTTTTTT
CASGLVLGLAGGRTGELFF
>16|TRBV5-1|.|.|TRBJ1-5
TGCGCCAGCAGCAAGGGCCCAGGGAGCGGCAATCAGCCCCAGCATTTT
CASSKGPGSGNQPQHF
>15|TRBV7-9|TRBD1|.|TRBJ1-1
TGTGCCAGCAGCTCAGCCGGGACAGAGAACACTGAAGCTTTCTTT
CASSSAGTENTEAFF
>17|TRBV4-1|TRBD2|few|TRBJ2-3
TGCGCCAGCAGCCAAGGGGACGGACTAGCGGTCACAGATACGCAGTATTTT
CASSQGDGLAVTDTQYF
>17|TRBV12-5|.|many|TRBJ2-6
TGTGCTAGTGGGCCCGGAGGCAGGGGTGGTGGGGCCAACGTCCTGACTTTC
CASGPGGRGGGANVLTF
>15|TRBV7-2|.|many|TRBJ2-3
TGTGCCAGCAGCACCGGGACGGATCGCACAGATACGCAGTATTTT
CASSTGTDRTDTQYF
>16|TRBV5-1|TRBD1|many|TRBJ2-7
TGCGCCAGCAGTTCGGCAAGACAGGGGGCGATGAACGAGCAGTACTTC
CASSSARQGAMNEQYF
>16|TRBV4-2|TRBD2|few|TRBJ2-1
TGTGCCAGCAGCCATGACGGGACTAGGAGCCGGGATGAGCAGTTCTTC
CASSHDGTRSRDEQFF
>16|TRBV9|.|.|TRBJ2-2
TGTGCCAGCAGCGTAAGGGCGGGGGCGCAAACCGGGGAGCTGTTTTTT
CASSVRAGAQTGELFF
>16|TRBV7-2|TRBD2|many|TRBJ2-1
TGTGCCAGCAGCTTGGGTAGCGGGGGAGGGGTCAATGAGCAGTTCTTC
CASSLGSGGGVNEQFF
>15|TRBV20-1|TRBD1|many|TRBJ2-7
TGCAGTGCTAGCCCTCGAGACAGGGGCTTTTACGAGCAGTACTTC
CSASPRDRGFYEQYF
>16|TRBV5-1|.|many|TRBJ1-1
TGCGCCAGCAGCTTGAGGGGGGGACGCTTAGTTACTGAAGCTTTCTTT
CASSLRGGRLVTEAFF
>15|TRBV7-2|TRBD2|.|TRBJ2-2
TGTGCCAGCAGCTTAGCGACTAGCTCGACCGGGGAGCTGTTTTTT
CASSLATSSTGELFF
>14|TRBV5-6|.|few|TRBJ1-2
TGTGCCAGCAGCTTGAGTCGGCTATACTATGGCTACACCTTC
CASSLSRLYYGYTF
>15|TRBV27|TRBD1|.|TRBJ1-4
TGTGCCAGCAGGGAGCAGGGGGCCCTAGGTGAAAAACTGTTTTTT
CASREQGALGEKLFF
>15|TRBV12-3/TRBV12-4|.|many|TRBJ2-1
TGTGCCAGCAGTTTAGGGGGGGACCACTACAATGAGCAGTTCTTC
CASSLGGDHYNEQFF
>15|TRBV27|TRBD2|.|TRBJ2-1
TGTGCCAGCAGTTTCGCGGGAGGGCGACGGAATGAGCAGTTCTTC
CASSFAGGRRNEQFF
>15|TRBV6-1|.|few|TRBJ1-2
TGTGCCAGCAGACCCTCCTTTGGGGATCACTATGGCTACACCTTC
CASRPSFGDHYGYTF
>16|TRBV10-3|.|many|TRBJ2-6
TGTGCCATCAGGACGGACGGGAGCTCTGGGGCCAACGTCCTGACTTTC
CAIRTDGSSGANVLTF
>13|TRBV29-1|TRBD1|.|TRBJ2-7
TGCAGCGTGTACTGGGGACAGTCCTACGAGCAGTACTTC
CSVYWGQSYEQYF
>13|TRBV27|.|many|TRBJ2-5
TGTGCCAGCAGTTTAGGTGGGCCAGAGACCCAGTACTTC
CASSLGGPETQYF
>15|TRBV24-1|TRBD1|few|TRBJ1-2
TGTGCCACCAGTGACACCGGGACAGGGGGCGATGGCTACACCTTC
CATSDTGTGGDGYTF